The clone carrying this T cell receptor beta chain was found many times. Researchers took RNA transcripts and amplified TCR beta CDR3 regions from them. Second-round multiplex PCR followed a first-round RT-PCR using HTBI primers. MiXCR was run by TCRdb on the multiplex PCR reads, yielding one entry per CDR3 protein. The profile shows about 410,000 distinct CDR3 sequences, 18% of them singletons. Germline V CDR1 and CDR2: MNHNS, SASEGT. Unmatched junction bases numbered 7, after V lost 7 bases and J lost 4 bases. This CDR3 is built from 15 residues. The entry originates in a study of Graves' ophthalmopathy and Graves' hyperthyroidism.

The gene calls are TRBV6-1 and TRBJ2-7, with 13 nucleotides matching TRBD2. The sample consisted of peripheral blood. The sequence derives from a woman between 18 and 30 years old with Graves' ophthalmopathy. The CDR3 here is CASTLTSGGPYEQYF. As DNA, the CDR3 is TGTGCCAGCACCCTGACTAGCGGGGGGCCATACGAGCAGTACTTC.